This is a list of T cell receptor beta chains from one sample in a study of T-cell memory formation after mild COVID-19. TCRdb independently ran MiXCR on the 5' RACE reads; one entry per CDR3 protein. Of about 170,000 distinct CDR3 sequences in the sample, around 13% were seen once. The sequenced material came from PBMCs or a T cell subset sorted from them (not recorded which). These receptors all stem from a young man who had mild COVID-19 (a few samples of this study predate the infection). Cell type and time point are not known. Each CDR3 is given without its conserved first and last residue. A D gene is named only where the DNA matches it firmly.

>TRBV19|TRBJ2-4|.
ASTGQWGAKNIQY
>TRBV20-1|TRBJ1-2|.
SASRGSEGYT
>TRBV12-3/TRBV12-4|TRBJ2-1|.
ASSWESYNEQF
>TRBV5-1|TRBJ2-2|.
ASSWGTGNTGELF
>TRBV19|TRBJ2-5|.
ASSIVQSRAFQETQY
>TRBV4-3|TRBJ2-5|TRBD2
ASSQDPMAGGETQY
>TRBV12-3/TRBV12-4|TRBJ1-5|.
ASHPGYSNQPQH
>TRBV7-6|TRBJ2-4|.
ASSPLKGRVTAGAKNIQY
>TRBV12-3/TRBV12-4|TRBJ2-5|TRBD2
ASTSSWRGTKETQY
>TRBV4-2|TRBJ2-7|TRBD1
ASSQWDRSSYEQY
>TRBV5-1|TRBJ2-5|.
ASSLGPNQETQY
>TRBV6-5|TRBJ2-1|.
ASSRDSLSYSQF